This is a list of T cell receptor beta chains from one sample in a study of radiotherapy plus CTLA-4 blockade in lung cancer. Produced via immunoSEQ multiplex PCR; TCRdb's table is partial and in-frame only. Seen here are 43,000 or so clones, roughly 76% observed once, and the top ten hold approximately 3.3%. Here the sequenced sample was peripheral blood, taken from a patient treated with radiotherapy plus ipilimumab. These receptors were taken from a human donor with non-small cell lung cancer who had a complete response to radiotherapy plus ipilimumab. Both conserved end residues are part of each CDR3. Each record gives: D gene, J gene, V gene, clone size, CDR3 DNA, CDR3 protein. D genes are given only for firm matches. Size values are once, few and many counts, or a class for expanded clones, and some rows have none.

TRBD2,TRBJ2-7,TRBV5-1,.,TGCGCCAGCAGCTTACTAGCGGGGTCGTCGGAGCAGTACTTC,CASSLLAGSSEQYF
TRBD1,TRBJ1-2,TRBV18,.,TGTGCCAGCTCACCATTTCAGGGACAGGGTGAAGGCTACACCTTC,CASSPFQGQGEGYTF
TRBD1,TRBJ1-4,TRBV6-6,.,TGTGCCAGCAGTTACTCGGAACAGGGGGCTGAAAAACTGTTTTTT,CASSYSEQGAEKLFF
.,TRBJ1-4,TRBV18,.,TGTGCCAGCTCACAGTATAACATGGAGGGAGAAAAACTGTTTTTT,CASSQYNMEGEKLFF
.,TRBJ1-3,TRBV5-4,medium-sized,TGTGCCAGCAGCTTGACAGGGAAGGGAAACACCATATATTTT,CASSLTGKGNTIYF
.,TRBJ1-2,TRBV29-1,.,TGCAGCGTTGAAGATCGCGGCCCCCCAAACTATGGCTACACCTTC,CSVEDRGPPNYGYTF
TRBD2,TRBJ2-1,TRBV4-2,.,TGTGCCAGCAGCCAAGGGAGCGGGAGGCTGGATGAGCAGTTCTTC,CASSQGSGRLDEQFF
TRBD2,TRBJ2-7,TRBV18,.,TGTGCCAGCTCACCTTACTTAACTAGCGGGGAGACCTACGAGCAGTACTTC,CASSPYLTSGETYEQYF
.,TRBJ1-1,TRBV7-8,.,TGTGCCAGCAGCTTAGGGGGCACCGCCGGCACTGAAGCTTTCTTT,CASSLGGTAGTEAFF
.,TRBJ2-3,TRBV30,once,TGTGCCTGGAGTGGGGTGCGAGGGGGGGGAGATACGCAGTATTTT,CAWSGVRGGGDTQYF
.,TRBJ1-5,TRBV28,.,TGTGCCAGCAGTTTAGGGCAGGGAGGCTACGGGGGTCGGCCCCAGCATTTT,CASSLGQGGYGGRPQHF
TRBD1,TRBJ1-5,TRBV7-9,.,TGTGCCAGCAGTTCACAGGGGGGGAACGGCAATCAGCCCCAGCATTTT,CASSSQGGNGNQPQHF
TRBD2,TRBJ2-3,TRBV7-9,.,TGTGCCAGCAGCTTAGTAGGTCGGCGGGGGATCACAGATACGCAGTATTTT,CASSLVGRRGITDTQYF
.,TRBJ1-4,TRBV4-1,.,TGCGCCAGCAGCCGGGCCGTGACGGCAGTTAATGAAAAACTGTTTTTT,CASSRAVTAVNEKLFF
TRBD2,TRBJ2-7,TRBV18,.,TGTGCCAGCTCATTATCTGGTTCGTGGCGGGGGGTATCCGAGCAGTACTTC,CASSLSGSWRGVSEQYF
TRBD1,TRBJ1-1,TRBV7-2,.,TGTGCCAGCAGCTTAGTCTCCGGGACAGGGGGTACTGAAGCTTTCTTT,CASSLVSGTGGTEAFF
.,TRBJ1-1,TRBV19,.,TGTGCCAGTAGTATAGGGCGGACTGTGAACACTGAAGCTTTCTTT,CASSIGRTVNTEAFF
.,TRBJ1-1,TRBV18,.,TGTGCCAGCTCCAAACCCCCGTTGACAGGTTTTCGGGAAGCTTTCTTT,CASSKPPLTGFREAFF
.,TRBJ2-3,TRBV13,.,TGTGCCAGCAGCTTATCCGGCGGCTCATTGAGCACAGATACGCAGTATTTT,CASSLSGGSLSTDTQYF
.,TRBJ2-1,TRBV4-1,.,TGCGCCAGCAGCCAGAGAGTGGACAGTTACAATGAGCAGTTCTTC,CASSQRVDSYNEQFF
.,TRBJ2-7,TRBV30,.,TGTGCCTGGGACAGGAAGTTAGGGTTAGGGGGCGAGCAGTACTTC,CAWDRKLGLGGEQYF
.,TRBJ2-3,TRBV4-3,.,TGCGCCAGCAGCCAAGAGATGGGCGGGCGGGGTGGAGCCACAGATACGCAGTATTTT,CASSQEMGGRGGATDTQYF
TRBD1,TRBJ1-1,TRBV4-1,medium-sized,TGCGCCAGCAGTCCCTCCGGGACAGGGTCCACTGAAGCTTTCTTT,CASSPSGTGSTEAFF
TRBD1,TRBJ2-7,TRBV19,.,TGTGCCAGTAGTCTTGGACAGGGGAGATCCTACGAGCAGTACTTC,CASSLGQGRSYEQYF
TRBD1,TRBJ2-7,TRBV27,medium-sized,TGTGCCAGCAGTTTAGGACAGGGCGCCTACGAGCAGTACTTC,CASSLGQGAYEQYF
TRBD2,TRBJ2-2,TRBV11-2,few,TGTGCCAGCAGCTTAGAATCACTAGCGGGAAGGGTCGGGGAGCTGTTTTTT,CASSLESLAGRVGELFF
.,TRBJ2-7,TRBV18,.,TGTGCCAGCTCCCCTACTAGGAGGGTAAGGTCCTACGAGCAGTACTTC,CASSPTRRVRSYEQYF
TRBD2,TRBJ2-5,TRBV2,.,TGTGCCAGCATAAATAGCGGGAGGGCCTCGGAGACCCAGTACTTC,CASINSGRASETQYF
TRBD2,TRBJ2-7,TRBV5-4,.,TGTGCCAGCAGCTTACAGCGGGGGGGAACCTACGAGCAGTACTTC,CASSLQRGGTYEQYF
.,TRBJ1-6,TRBV27,.,TGTGCCAGCAGTTTAGGTGGGGGGGGGTGGAATTCGCCCCTCCACTTT,CASSLGGGGWNSPLHF
TRBD1,TRBJ2-7,TRBV5-1,.,TGCGCCAGCAGCTTGGGTTGGGGAGACAGGGGGGACGAGCAGTACTTC,CASSLGWGDRGDEQYF
TRBD2,TRBJ2-7,TRBV7-9,medium-sized,TGTGCCAGCAGCTTAGCAGCGGGGTTTAGCTCCTACGAGCAGTACTTC,CASSLAAGFSSYEQYF
TRBD1,TRBJ1-1,TRBV2,few,TGTGCCAGCGTCCGGGACAGGGGGCGGAACACTGAAGCTTTCTTT,CASVRDRGRNTEAFF
.,TRBJ1-2,TRBV18,.,TGTGCCAGCTCACCTGGCAATAACTATGGCTACACCTTC,CASSPGNNYGYTF
.,TRBJ1-2,TRBV23-1,.,TGCGCCAGCAGTCAGACCGGGACAAGCTACACCTTC,CASSQTGTSYTF
.,TRBJ2-1,TRBV28,.,TGTGCCACCGTTTGGGGGCGCTCCTACAATGAGCAGTTCTTC,CATVWGRSYNEQFF
.,TRBJ1-1,TRBV9,.,TGTGCCAGCAGCGCTCTGCCGGGTGGTAACACTGAAGCTTTCTTT,CASSALPGGNTEAFF
TRBD2,TRBJ2-7,TRBV6-5,.,TGTGCCAGCAGTTGGAGCGGGAGGTTGAACGAGCAGTACTTC,CASSWSGRLNEQYF
TRBD1,TRBJ1-2,TRBV10-1,.,TGCGCCAGCAGTGAGTTACCGGGACAGGGCTACACCTTC,CASSELPGQGYTF
TRBD2,TRBJ2-7,TRBV7-9,.,TGTGCCAGCAGCTCCCAAGTGACTAGCGGGGTGCGCGAGCAGTACTTC,CASSSQVTSGVREQYF
.,TRBJ2-7,TRBV27,.,TGTGCCAGCAGTTCTACTCCATACGAGCAGTACTTC,CASSSTPYEQYF
TRBD1,TRBJ2-7,TRBV5-1,.,TGCGCCAGCAGCAGAACAGGACAGGGTCTTGGTGGCGAGCAGTACTTC,CASSRTGQGLGGEQYF
.,TRBJ2-3,TRBV6-5,.,TGTGCCAGCAGAGCTCCAGGGGTGGGGTCAGATACGCAGTATTTT,CASRAPGVGSDTQYF
.,TRBJ2-2,TRBV9,.,TGTGCCAGCAGGAATACAGGGGGGGACACCGGGGAGCTGTTTTTT,CASRNTGGDTGELFF
.,TRBJ1-2,TRBV5-4,.,TGTGCCAGCAGCCGGGAGCCAATAATTCAAAGGGACTATGGCTACACCTTC,CASSREPIIQRDYGYTF
.,TRBJ2-7,TRBV9,.,TGTGCCAGCAGCCAGGGGCTAGCAGGGAAAAACGAGCAGTACTTC,CASSQGLAGKNEQYF
.,TRBJ2-7,TRBV6-6,few,TGTGCCAGCAGTTACAGGGGTGAGAGTTACGAGCAGTACTTC,CASSYRGESYEQYF
.,TRBJ2-3,TRBV30,.,TGTGCCTGGAGTGTTAAGGCTAGCGCAGATACGCAGTATTTT,CAWSVKASADTQYF
.,TRBJ2-1,TRBV19,.,TGTGCCAGTAGTATTTCGGTGGGTAGCTTCAATGAGCAGTTCTTC,CASSISVGSFNEQFF
.,TRBJ2-7,TRBV5-4,.,TGTGCCAGCAGCTTAAGTAGGCGGTCCGAGGCCTACGAGCAGTACTTC,CASSLSRRSEAYEQYF
.,TRBJ2-3,TRBV18,.,TGTGCCAGCTCATCCAGACAGGGAGGTACAGATACGCAGTATTTT,CASSSRQGGTDTQYF
TRBD1,TRBJ2-2,TRBV27,.,TGTGCCAGCAGGGTGACAGGGGGCAACACCGGGGAGCTGTTTTTT,CASRVTGGNTGELFF
.,TRBJ2-2,TRBV7-9,medium-sized,TGTGCCAGCAGAGATACAGGATTGAACACCGGGGAGCTGTTTTTT,CASRDTGLNTGELFF
.,TRBJ1-2,TRBV19,.,TGTGCCAGTAGTATAGGACAGAGCTATGGCTACACCTTC,CASSIGQSYGYTF
TRBD1,TRBJ2-7,TRBV2,.,TGTGCCAGCAGGACAGGGGGCTCCTACGAGCAGTACTTC,CASRTGGSYEQYF
.,TRBJ2-1,TRBV5-8,.,TGTGCCAGCAGCTTGGGGCTAGCGTGGAATGAGCAGTTCTTC,CASSLGLAWNEQFF
TRBD2,TRBJ2-3,TRBV7-2,.,TGTGCCAGCAGCTTAGTGGCTAGCGGGACGACAGATACGCAGTATTTT,CASSLVASGTTDTQYF